The next 4 T cell receptor beta chains were all read from a single sample in a study of blood T cells in healthy people across ages. A second roughly 6 to 12 cycle PCR used barcoded and J-beta primers. A single record per CDR3 protein comes from TCRdb applying MiXCR to the 5' RACE reads. The sample holds about 680,000 distinct CDR3 sequences, 49% seen once. Input material: blood. Source of these receptors: a woman aged 55-69 years in good health.

This clonotype was seen many times. V and J are TRBV29-1 and TRBJ2-7; TRBD2 aligns across 7 bases. There are 14 residues in the CDR3. In germline, CDR1 is SQVTM, CDR2 ANQGSEA. V dropped 7 bases and J dropped 0; count of bases not matched to a gene: 9. Here the CDR3 DNA reads TGCAGCGCTAGGGAGGGGACGAGCTCCTACGAGCAGTACTTC. Protein sequence: CSAREGTSSYEQYF.

For this clonotype: This may come from a read error, since a much larger clone is one base off. V gene TRBV7-2 combines with J gene TRBJ2-5; D unresolved. Trimming left V 2 bases short and J 4 bases short, with 5 bases between. This CDR3 spans 12 amino acids. Looked up from germline, CDR1 is SGHTA and CDR2 is FQGNSA. The CDR3 DNA reads TGTGCCAGCAGCTTACTGACAGAGACCCAGTACTTC. This translates into CASSLLTETQYF.

The CDR3 sequence is CAISESDRSTGELFF. The DNA of the CDR3 is TGTGCCATCAGTGAGTCGGATAGGTCCACCGGGGAGCTGTTTTTT. The rearrangement links TRBV10-3 to TRBJ2-2; D is unresolved. The germline V gene has CDR1 ENHRY and CDR2 SYGVKD. V dropped 0 bases and J dropped 4 bases, with 9 bases sitting between them. The CDR3 is 15 residues long.

This clonotype came up a few times. This sequence joins TRBV9 and TRBJ2-5; 9 nucleotides align to TRBD2. V lost 0 bases to trimming and J lost 1 base; unmatched junction nucleotides: 4. This CDR3 comprises 16 residues. The germline V gene has CDR1 SGDLS and CDR2 YYNGEE. The CDR3 coding sequence is TGTGCCAGCAGCGTAGCGGCTAGCGGGACCCAAGAGACCCAGTACTTC. Protein sequence: CASSVAASGTQETQYF.